This T cell receptor beta chain was obtained from a study of regulatory T cells in long-lasting Graves disease (dated by TCRdb to about 2021). With regard to the full study: Antithyroid drugs had been taken for less than 3 months by newly diagnosed Graves' disease patients. The study took place in China and was registered as a clinical trial. TCR sequencing covered some 13 persistent and roughly 20 newly diagnosed Graves' disease patients, 33 samples in total. Peripheral blood TCR sequencing and RNA sequencing compared persistent Graves' disease patients with newly diagnosed Graves' disease patients. Paper-wide results and their limitations: Persistent disease showed preferential use of TRBV28, TRBJ1-2 and TRBJ2-5, whereas newly diagnosed disease favored TRBV20-1 and TRBJ2-1. Compared with newly diagnosed patients, persistent Graves' disease patients had lower TCR Shannon entropy and fewer highly expanded clones, which suggests clonal expansion. Patients with persistent disease shared more public clonotypes (approximately 2,500) than newly diagnosed patients did (966). As a limitation, the authors acknowledged that the small sample size may reduce accuracy. Peripheral blood alone was examined, since thyroid tissue, which constituted the primary lesion, could not be accessed. Sequencing and analysis were restricted to the TCR beta chain.

Libraries were prepared through multiplex PCR. Reads for this sample came from an Illumina HiSeq 4000. TCR beta libraries were built with iRepertoire HTBI primers and Arm-PCR amplification of CDR3 regions. Before sequencing, the PCR products went through gel purification. Under the source paper's analysis protocol: Gene usage analysis of CDR3 amino acid clonotypes relied on the approximately 62 TRBV and about 13 TRBJ segments identified across samples. COPE and FqMerger were used to merge the filtered high-quality paired reads into contigs. BLAST was used to align contigs to IMGT TRBV, TRBD and TRBJ reference genes, with CDR3 defined following IMGT. Highly expanded clones were defined as clonotypes with a frequency above 0.1%. Shannon entropy served as the measure of repertoire diversity, while the Gini coefficient captured V-J evenness. Public clonotypes were defined as clonotypes shared by more than one individual. The raw public reads went through TCRdb reprocessing: fastp at Q25, MiXCR clone calling, in-frame beta chains kept. Merged by CDR3 protein, the rows form single entries marked with the most common genes and DNA. TCRdb assigned the V and J calls; the authors' analysis was not used. For this sample the table gives more than 400,000 distinct CDR3 sequences, of which under 20% were detected only once. The ten most abundant clones make up over 9% of the sample.

Per the publication, the time point label means: newly diagnosed GD, antithyroid drugs for less than 3 months. For both TCR sequencing and RNA sequencing, RNA was extracted from PBMCs using TRIzol. The diagnosis of Graves' disease was made according to American Thyroid Association guidelines. Patients were recruited from an endocrinology department in Xi'an, China. Each patient gave roughly 10 milliliters of peripheral blood, collected in an EDTA anticoagulant tube. Ficoll Paque Plus density gradient separation was used to isolate PBMCs, and no additional T cell sorting was done. RNA quality was checked with an Agilent 2100 Bioanalyzer and agarose gel, and concentration with a NanoDrop 2000. According to the germline V gene, CDR1 reads SGDLS and CDR2 reads YYNGEE. V loses 4 bases of germline sequence and J loses 3 bases, and the interval between the two ends is 5 bases. There are 13 amino acids in the CDR3, from cysteine to phenylalanine inclusive. Of the read, only the CDR3 DNA is kept; its 39 bases are in frame from base 1.

Note on this clonotype: No antigen is known for it. Nothing much larger sits one base from this clone, and base qualities are not available.

The same data also went into a second study, on T cells in Graves' hyperthyroidism and ophthalmopathy. As the second study states: A patient counted as having stable Graves' hyperthyroidism if no progression to ophthalmopathy occurred over 18 months of follow-up. Hyperthyroidism patients were newly diagnosed, had a disease duration of under 2 months, and were aged 18 to 65 years. Patients with uncontrolled infections, other autoimmune diseases, pregnancy or lactation were excluded. Clinical symptoms, serum thyroxine and TRAb, thyroid ultrasound, and orbital computed tomography formed the basis for the diagnoses. The first round of RT-PCR for the TCR CDR3 was performed with the HTBI primer set and the Qiagen OneStep RT-PCR kit. Most expanded thyroid clonotypes (frequency above 0.001) were also found in blood, which suggests that blood repertoires may mirror thyroid immune responses. In cross-validation, a model built on a 13 V-J signature told ophthalmopathy apart from stable hyperthyroidism with approximately 90% sensitivity and approximately 81% specificity, and in testing the same model reached 80%/75%. In validation, the model predicted progression to ophthalmopathy with over 60% sensitivity and approximately 72% specificity, a median of 6.5 months before onset. A discovery cohort of around 100 patients, approximately 45 with Graves' ophthalmopathy and 57 with stable Graves' hyperthyroidism, was used to find distinguishing TCR V-J signatures. Prospective prediction of ophthalmopathy was tested in an independent validation cohort consisting of 18 to 20 hyperthyroidism patients and approximately 16 patients who later progressed to ophthalmopathy. The 75 to 100 discovery patients were randomly split 7:3 into training and test sets. In more than five Graves' hyperthyroidism patients, the study also compared T-cell repertoires from thyroid tissue with T-cell repertoires from blood. After sampling, hyperthyroidism patients received methimazole starting at 30 mg daily, and ophthalmopathy patients received high-dose intravenous methylprednisolone. The libraries were constructed in a second round of multiplex PCR and then size-selected and purified. The libraries were sequenced on an Illumina HiSeq2000 using paired-end 100 bp reads. SOAPnuke was used to process the raw data, throwing out any read that contained adapters or uncalled bases, had a mean Phred below 15, or lacked an exact constant-primer or identifier match. COPE v1.2.5 was used to merge high-quality paired reads, and clonotypes were defined as unique nucleotide sequences. Clonotypes were aligned to IMGT TRBV, TRBD and TRBJ reference segments using MiTCR v1.1. Analysis was restricted to V-J combinations with a frequency above 0.0001, which covered just over 98% of repertoires. A TCS score was defined as the ratio of F50 (clonal expansion) to E x V (chaos), with BLOSUM62-based TCRdist applied between CDR3 peptides within each V-J. Welch's t-statistics and random forest reduced several hundred V-J features to under 15, which were used in a naive Bayes classifier (R e1071). No statistical method was used to fix the sample size in advance, and group allocation was not hidden from the investigators. The paper reports TCR Vbeta CDR3 sequencing of 140 or so peripheral blood samples: some 41 ophthalmopathy, fewer than 80 hyperthyroidism and around 17 progressor patients.

The specimen was peripheral blood mononuclear cells (PBMCs), collected at new diagnosis, from a patient treated with antithyroid drugs. This receptor was identified in a man aged 35 to 55 with Graves disease. Donor details come from another sample of the same person, matched by shared clones. The rearrangement combines TRBV9 with TRBJ1-6, with no reliable assignment of the D segment. Here the CDR3 is given as CASSHDYNSPLHF. The DNA sequence follows: TGTGCCAGCAGCCATGACTATAATTCACCCCTCCACTTT.